These T cell receptor beta chains were read from a single sample in a study of vaccination effects on CD4 cells after COVID-19. Measured with immunoSEQ multiplex PCR; TCRdb has only the in-frame clones, and not every one. The table includes 35,000 to 50,000 clones, about two thirds detected once. No antigen has been identified for these receptors. The sequenced sample was CD4+ T cells from PBMCs cultured with HCoV-OC43 spike peptides, obtained before COVID-19 vaccination. These receptor sequences come from a human donor who received a COVID-19 vaccine. The CDR3 runs from the conserved cysteine through the conserved F or W. D genes are given only for firm matches. Clone size is stated in some rows and not others, as once, few, many or a class when expanded.

j_call v_call d_call clone_size cdr3_length cdr3_nt cdr3_aa
TRBJ1-2 TRBV5-6 TRBD1 NA 13 TGTGCCAGCAGTTTCCGGGACAGCTATGGCTACACCTTC CASSFRDSYGYTF
TRBJ1-1 TRBV5-1 NA once 15 TGCGCCAGCAGCTTGGGGCGGATCCGGAACACTGAAGCTTTCTTT CASSLGRIRNTEAFF
TRBJ1-1 TRBV15 NA few 14 TGTGCCACCAGCAGAGACAGGGGAGGTACTGAAGCTTTCTTT CATSRDRGGTEAFF
TRBJ2-1 TRBV30 NA NA 11 TGTGCCTGGACCTCATTTCGTGAGCAGTTCTTC CAWTSFREQFF
TRBJ2-2 TRBV15 TRBD1 NA 16 TGTGCCACCAGCAGAGAACAGGGGAGGAACACCGGGGAGCTGTTTTTT CATSREQGRNTGELFF
TRBJ2-1 TRBV12-5 NA NA 12 TGTGCTAGTGGTTTCGTGGGCAATGAGCAGTTCTTC CASGFVGNEQFF
TRBJ2-2 TRBV7-2 NA NA 14 TGTGCCAGCAGCTTTAATTGGAACACCGGGGAGCTGTTTTTT CASSFNWNTGELFF
TRBJ2-7 TRBV11-2 TRBD1 NA 17 TGTGCCAGCAGCCCTCTCTCCGGGACAGGGGTTGCCTACGAGCAGTACTTC CASSPLSGTGVAYEQYF
TRBJ2-7 TRBV5-1 NA NA 15 TGCGCCAGCAGGAAGGACTCCCAAAGCTCCTACGAGCAGTACTTC CASRKDSQSSYEQYF
TRBJ2-7 TRBV5-1 NA few 14 TGCGCCAGCAGCTTGAGTGCCAGGGACTACGAGCAGTACTTC CASSLSARDYEQYF
TRBJ2-7 TRBV19 TRBD2 NA 14 TGTGCCAGTAGTCGTGGGAGGGGCCCCTACGAGCAGTACTTC CASSRGRGPYEQYF
TRBJ2-1 TRBV3-1/TRBV3-2 NA few 15 TGTGCCAGCAGCCCCGCGCTACTGGGATACAATGAGCAGTTCTTC CASSPALLGYNEQFF
TRBJ2-7 TRBV11-2 NA NA 12 TGTGCCAGCAGCTTGGTAGCCCACGAGCAGTACTTC CASSLVAHEQYF
TRBJ1-2 TRBV4-1 NA few 12 TGCGCCAGCAGCCACAGGATCTATGGCTACACCTTC CASSHRIYGYTF
TRBJ2-7 TRBV2 NA NA 11 TGTGCCAGCAGGGACACCTACGAGCAGTACTTC CASRDTYEQYF
TRBJ2-3 TRBV7-2 TRBD2 NA 15 TGTGCCAGCAGCTTGACTAGCGGGGAAATCGATACGCAGTATTTT CASSLTSGEIDTQYF
TRBJ2-4 TRBV2 NA once 15 TGTGCCAGCAAAGAGAGGGGGGCGGTCAAAAACATTCAGTACTTC CASKERGAVKNIQYF
TRBJ2-1 TRBV14 TRBD2 NA 16 TGTGCCAGCAGCCACCACGGCGGACTAGCAACCAATGAGCAGTTCTTC CASSHHGGLATNEQFF